The 21 T cell receptor beta chains listed next were all sequenced from one sample in a study of T cell responses to AZD1222 COVID-19 vaccine. Produced via immunoSEQ multiplex PCR; TCRdb's table is partial and in-frame only. In all, the sample yields over 130,000 clones. The specimen sequenced was peripheral blood. The receptors come from an adult in good health.

V and J are TRBV12-3 or TRBV12-4 and TRBJ1-1, with 8 nucleotides matching TRBD1. The CDR3 is made up of 13 amino acids. Germline trimming cut 3 bases from V and 4 bases from J; bases unmatched to any gene: 1. The DNA for the CDR3 is TGTGCCAGCAGTTTGGGGACAGGCACTGAAGCTTTCTTT. As protein: CASSLGTGTEAFF.

The chain links TRBV5-6 to TRBJ1-4; D gene uncertain. V was clipped by 6 bases and J by 7 bases, with 10 bases between them. There are 12 residues in the CDR3. CDR1 and CDR2 (germline): SGHDT, YYEEEE. CDR3 nucleotides: TGTGCCAGCACTGTTTTGGGTGAAAAACTGTTTTTT. Translated, it gives CASTVLGEKLFF.

The chain recombines TRBV3-1 (or the pseudogene TRBV3-2) with TRBJ2-7; TRBD2 is a possible D gene (6 bases). V dropped 4 bases and J dropped 0 bases, with 10 bases sitting between them. The length of the CDR3 is 14 residues. Looked up from germline, CDR1 is LGHDT and CDR2 is YNNKEL (reference sequence). For the CDR3, the DNA is TGTGCCAGCAGCCGGAGGGCAGACTCCTACGAGCAGTACTTC. It translates to CASSRRADSYEQYF.

CDR3 protein: CSHGELNQPQHF. The CDR3, as DNA: TGCAGCCACGGGGAGCTCAATCAGCCCCAGCATTTT. V gene TRBV29-1 combines with J gene TRBJ1-5; D is undetermined. The CDR3 covers 12 residues. V was clipped by 8 bases and J by 3 bases, with 11 bases between them. The germline V gene encodes CDR1 SQVTM and CDR2 ANQGSEA.

The J gene is TRBJ2-5, the V gene TRBV11-1; D gene uncertain. The CDR3 has 16 amino acids. V was cut by 3 bases and J by 4 bases, with 18 bases left in between. Germline V lookup: CDR1 SGHAT, CDR2 FQDESV (reference sequence). The CDR3 DNA reads as TGTGCCAGCAGCTTCTCTGGGCTGTACCAGCTAGAGACCCAGTACTTC. Residues: CASSFSGLYQLETQYF. The variable domain in full, completed from reference TRBV11-1 and TRBJ2-5, reads EAEVAQSPRYKITEKSQAVAFWCDPISGHATLYWYRQILGQGPELLVQFQDESVVDDSQLPKDRFSAERLKGVDSTLKIQPAELGDSAMYLCASSFSGLYQLETQYFGPGTRLLVL.

The chain employs TRBV6-4 and TRBJ2-3, with TRBD2 matching over 8 bases. Trimming cost V 0 bases and J 4 bases; bases outside gene matches: 6. Germline-derived CDR1 and CDR2 are MRHNA and SNTAGT. The CDR3 contains 16 residues. CDR3 in amino acids: CASSDSYGGAADTQYF. In DNA form, the CDR3 reads TGTGCCAGCAGTGACTCGTACGGGGGGGCGGCAGATACGCAGTATTTT.

This chain links TRBV10-1 with TRBJ1-1; TRBD1 might be the D (6 bases). There are 13 residues in the CDR3. CDR1 is WNHNN, CDR2 SYGVQD, per germline (reference sequence). V was shortened by 5 bases and J by 4 bases, with 11 bases between the two germline ends. DNA of the CDR3: TGCGCCAGCAGTCAGGGGTCGACCACTGAAGCTTTCTTT. It is translated as CASSQGSTTEAFF.

The chain employs TRBV5-5 and TRBJ1-3, with D possibly matching TRBD1 (6 bases). The germline V and J ends were trimmed by 3 bases and 4 bases, with 8 bases remaining between them. The CDR3 length is 13 residues. Germline V CDR1 and CDR2: SGHKS, YYEKEE (reference sequence). CDR3 residues: CASSWTVGNTIYF. DNA of the CDR3: TGTGCCAGCAGCTGGACAGTCGGAAACACCATATATTTT.

This chain uses TRBV9 with TRBJ1-3; no clear D gene. Germline CDR1 is SGDLS and CDR2 is YYNGEE. V lost 3 bases, J lost 0 bases, and 10 bases lay in between. The CDR3 runs to 15 residues. The CDR3 region has the DNA TGTGCCAGCAGCGCCGGGCCCACCTCTGGAAACACCATATATTTT. It translates to CASSAGPTSGNTIYF.

The chain recombines TRBV7-6 with TRBJ2-5; 8 bases line up with TRBD2. Germline values: CDR1 SGHVS, CDR2 FNYEAQ. There are 15 residues in the CDR3. The J segment lost 5 bases and the V segment lost 4 bases, leaving 9 bases of the junction unmatched. The CDR3: CASSSSTTSVETQYF. CDR3 DNA sequence: TGTGCCAGCAGCTCATCTACGACTAGCGTGGAGACCCAGTACTTC. The full variable domain, with the rest looked up from reference TRBV7-6 and TRBJ2-5, is GAGVSQSPRYKVTKRGQDVALRCDPISGHVSLYWYRQALGQGPEFLTYFNYEAQQDKSGLPNDRFSAERPEGSISTLTIQRTEQRDSAMYRCASSSSTTSVETQYFGPGTRLLVL.

This CDR3 reads CASSSGGHPGTEAFF. The CDR3, as DNA: TGTGCCAGCAGTTCAGGAGGACACCCGGGCACTGAAGCTTTCTTT. This sequence joins TRBV28 and TRBJ1-1; a weak D match, TRBD1 (5 bases). Between the trimmed V and J ends, which lost 4 bases and 4 bases, there was a span of 16 bases. Germline V gives CDR1 MDHEN, CDR2 SYDVKM. CDR3 length: 15 amino acids.

The J gene is TRBJ1-1, the V gene TRBV10-1; D not resolved. The CDR3 is 13 amino acids. V was pared by 6 bases and J by 4 bases, with 12 bases between. Germline V gene data show CDR1 as WNHNN and CDR2 as SYGVQD (reference sequence). CDR3: CASRSGSSTEAFF. For the CDR3, the DNA is TGCGCCAGCAGATCGGGGTCGAGCACTGAAGCTTTCTTT.

V is TRBV5-5 and J is TRBJ2-7; possibly TRBD1 or TRBD2 for D (6 bases each). CDR1 is SGHKS and CDR2 is YYEKEE in the germline V gene (reference sequence). V shed 4 bases and J shed 2 bases, with 13 bases lying between them. This CDR3 is built from 14 residues. The CDR3 spells CASSAAGGTYEQYF. The CDR3, as DNA: TGTGCCAGCAGCGCGGCCGGGGGCACCTACGAGCAGTACTTC.

The rearrangement uses TRBV19 and TRBJ1-2; no clear D. Trimming left V 1 base short and J 2 bases short, with 14 bases between. The CDR3 length is 16 residues. The germline CDR1 and CDR2 sequences are LNHDA and SQIVND (reference sequence). The CDR3 DNA reads as TGTGCCAGTAGTATAGTTTCCACCCTGGGAAACTATGGCTACACCTTC. It is translated as CASSIVSTLGNYGYTF.

The V call is TRBV28, the J call TRBJ2-1; 11 nucleotides align to TRBD2. The ends lost 5 bases at V and 6 bases at J; junction bases unmatched: 6. Germline assignment: CDR1 MDHEN and CDR2 SYDVKM. The CDR3 spans 15 residues. As DNA, the CDR3 is TGTGCCAGCAGTAACATAGCGGGGGGGCCCAATGAGCAGTTCTTC. This codes for CASSNIAGGPNEQFF. The whole variable domain, remainder taken from reference TRBV28 and TRBJ2-1, is DVKVTQSSRYLVKRTGEKVFLECVQDMDHENMFWYRQDPGLGLRLIYFSYDVKMKEKGDIPEGYSVSREKKERFSLILESASTNQTSMYLCASSNIAGGPNEQFFGPGTRLTVL.

The V call is TRBV7-3, the J call TRBJ2-1, with 8 nucleotides matching TRBD2. CDR1 is SGHTA, CDR2 FQGTGA, per germline. J gave up 3 bases and V 5 bases, and 9 bases lay outside the gene matches. This CDR3 contains 16 residues. The CDR3 DNA reads as TGTGCCAGCAGCCCAGGGGCGGGGGGAGTCTACAATGAGCAGTTCTTC. Translation: CASSPGAGGVYNEQFF.

The rearrangement uses TRBV4-1 and TRBJ2-3; 9 bases align to TRBD2. The CDR3 consists of 15 residues. V was pared by 6 bases and J by 0 bases, with 4 bases of the junction left unmatched. Germline CDR1 is MGHRA and CDR2 is YSYEKL. The CDR3 DNA reads TGCGCCAGCAGGCTAGCGGGATCTAGCACAGATACGCAGTATTTT. It encodes CASRLAGSSTDTQYF.

J is TRBJ1-5 and V is TRBV7-2; D not resolved. With 2 bases removed from V and 5 bases from J, the gap between germline ends came to 7 bases. This CDR3 comprises 13 residues. Germline loops: CDR1 SGHTA, CDR2 FQGNSA. CDR3 bases: TGTGCCAGCAGCTTAAATGGGCATCAGCCCCAGCATTTT. This encodes CASSLNGHQPQHF.

The chain has TRBV19 and TRBJ1-3; 10 bases are a match to TRBD1. Germline-derived CDR1 and CDR2 are LNHDA and SQIVND (reference sequence). There are 16 residues in the CDR3. V gave up 5 bases and J gave up 2 bases; unmatched junction bases: 6. CDR3 region: CASSRDRGQAGNTIYF. DNA for the CDR3: TGTGCCAGTAGTCGGGACAGGGGCCAGGCTGGAAACACCATATATTTT.

This chain links TRBV19 with TRBJ1-1, with TRBD1 matching 10 bases. This CDR3 has 16 amino acids. Per the germline V gene, CDR1 is LNHDA and CDR2 is SQIVND (reference sequence). Trimming at V came to 5 bases and at J to 1 base, leaving 7 bases not matched to a gene. Here the CDR3 DNA reads TGTGCCAGTAGTCTCCGGGACAGGGGACCGAACACTGAAGCTTTCTTT. Translated, it gives CASSLRDRGPNTEAFF. The full variable domain, its missing parts supplied by reference TRBV19 and TRBJ1-1, is DGGITQSPKYLFRKEGQNVTLSCEQNLNHDAMYWYRQDPGQGLRLIYYSQIVNDFQKGDIAEGYSVSREKKESFPLTVTSAQKNPTAFYLCASSLRDRGPNTEAFFGQGTRLTVV.

V gene TRBV27 combines with J gene TRBJ2-1, with D hard to call. Trimming took off 10 bases at V and 4 bases at J, with 11 bases between the two ends. The CDR3 has 12 residues. Germline lookup yields CDR1 MNHEY and CDR2 SMNVEV (reference sequence). The CDR3: CATIAGYNEQFF. CDR3 in DNA: TGTGCCACGATCGCTGGGTACAATGAGCAGTTCTTC.